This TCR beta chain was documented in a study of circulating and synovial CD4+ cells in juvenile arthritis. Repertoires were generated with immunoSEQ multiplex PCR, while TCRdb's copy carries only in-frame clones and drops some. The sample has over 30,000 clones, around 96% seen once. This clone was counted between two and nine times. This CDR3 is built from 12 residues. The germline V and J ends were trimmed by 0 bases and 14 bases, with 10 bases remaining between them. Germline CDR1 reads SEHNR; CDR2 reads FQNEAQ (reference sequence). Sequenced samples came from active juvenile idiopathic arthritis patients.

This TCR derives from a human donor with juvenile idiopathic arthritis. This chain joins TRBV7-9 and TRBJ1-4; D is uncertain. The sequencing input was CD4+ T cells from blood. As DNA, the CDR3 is TGTGCCAGCAGCTTAGCGGAGGGAGGGCTGTTTTTT. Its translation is CASSLAEGGLFF.